The next 18 T cell receptor beta chains were all read from a single sample in a study of blood T cell repertoires in COVID-19. Clones were read by immunoSEQ multiplex PCR, and TCRdb kept only the in-frame ones, dropping some. The sample shows some 280,000 clones, around nine tenths of them seen only once. The specimen sequenced was peripheral blood. The receptors derive from a woman aged 40 to 50 who had recovered from COVID-19.

The genes are TRBV29-1 and TRBJ2-3, with 7 bases lining up with TRBD2. The CDR3 totals 10 residues. Germline V gives CDR1 SQVTM, CDR2 ANQGSEA. After removal of 4 bases from V and 14 bases from J, the junction contained 6 bases not matched to a gene. The CDR3 DNA sequence: TGCAGCGTTGTGGGGGAGGGCTGGTATTTT. Translating it yields CSVVGEGWYF.

This sequence joins TRBV7-3 and TRBJ2-3; D not resolved. The CDR3 runs 13 residues. V lost 3 bases, J lost 1 base, and 5 bases lay in between. Germline V gene sequence: CDR1 SGHTA, CDR2 FQGTGA. The DNA of the CDR3 is TGTGCCAGCAGCTTCCCGGGCACAGATACGCAGTATTTT. It yields the protein CASSFPGTDTQYF.

The rearrangement links TRBV28 to TRBJ2-1; TRBD2 matches 13 bases. The CDR3 consists of 15 residues. The germline V gene encodes CDR1 MDHEN and CDR2 SYDVKM. V dropped 2 bases and J dropped 14; count of bases not matched to a gene: 9. CDR3 sequence (DNA): TGTGCCAGCAGTTTAGTAGGACTAGCGGGAGAGGGGGAGTTCTTC. Translating gives CASSLVGLAGEGEFF.

The chain carries TRBV27 and TRBJ2-7, with 9 positions matching TRBD2. Per the germline V gene, CDR1 is MNHEY and CDR2 is SMNVEV (reference sequence). The trim removed 5 bases at V and 5 bases at J, leaving 10 bases unmatched. The CDR3 runs to 15 residues. The CDR3 region is CASSPIAGAVHEQYF. Here the CDR3 DNA reads TGTGCCAGCAGTCCAATAGCGGGAGCGGTCCACGAGCAGTACTTC.

The chain recombines TRBV21-1 with TRBJ2-2; TRBD1, the D gene given by the table, was not confirmed from the DNA. TRBV21-1 is deemed a pseudogene. This CDR3 spans 18 amino acids. CDR3 DNA: TGTGCCAGCAGCCCAGTGGGGGTGGACAGGGGAGTCGCCGGGGAGCTGTTTTTT. Protein product: CASSPVGVDRGVAGELFF.

The gene calls are TRBV10-3 and TRBJ1-1, with D possibly matching TRBD1 (6 bases). V gave up 3 bases and J gave up 5 bases, with 10 bases separating them. The CDR3 has 13 residues. Looked up from germline, CDR1 is ENHRY and CDR2 is SYGVKD. The CDR3 protein is CAISEQGGTEAFF. In DNA, the CDR3 is TGTGCCATCAGTGAACAGGGAGGGACTGAAGCTTTCTTT.

V is TRBV7-3 and J is TRBJ2-7; 9 bases fit TRBD2. J gave up 6 bases and V 6 bases, and 9 bases lay outside the gene matches. The CDR3 runs 14 residues. CDR1 and CDR2 from the germline V gene are SGHTA and FQGTGA. The CDR3 loop reads CASSLAGAGGEQYF. The DNA for the CDR3 is TGTGCCAGCAGTTTAGCGGGAGCCGGGGGCGAGCAGTACTTC. The whole variable domain, filled in from reference TRBV7-3 and TRBJ2-7, reads GAGVSQTPSNKVTEKGKYVELRCDPISGHTALYWYRQSLGQGPEFLIYFQGTGAADDSGLPNDRFFAVRPEGSVSTLKIQRTERGDSAVYLCASSLAGAGGEQYFGPGTRLTVT.

This clone was observed once. CDR3 amino acids: CASGRTFTEAFF. The CDR3 region has the DNA TGTGCCAGCGGGAGGACATTCACTGAAGCTTTCTTT. The J gene is TRBJ1-1, the V gene TRBV6-5, with a possible D match to TRBD1 (5 bases). Trimming left V 8 bases short and J 4 bases short, with 11 bases between. This CDR3 is 12 amino acids long. CDR1 is MNHEY, CDR2 SVGAGI, per germline.

This clone showed up just once. V usage is TRBV3-1 (or the pseudogene TRBV3-2) and J usage is TRBJ1-1, with 8 bases aligning to TRBD1. Germline values: CDR1 LGHDT, CDR2 YNNKEL (reference sequence). CDR3 length: 16 amino acids. After removal of 4 bases from V and 4 bases from J, the junction contained 11 bases not matched to a gene. The CDR3 nucleotides read TGTGCCAGCAGCCCCGCCTTAGGACAGGGAGGCACTGAAGCTTTCTTT. This encodes CASSPALGQGGTEAFF.

The rearrangement links TRBV29-1 to TRBJ1-1; the D gene is possibly TRBD1 (5 bases). The V gene lost 7 bases and the J gene lost 0 bases, with 12 bases spanning the gap. This CDR3 contains 13 residues. The V gene's germline CDR1 is SQVTM and CDR2 ANQGSEA. The CDR3 DNA reads as TGCAGCGCGACGACAGCTATGAACACTGAAGCTTTCTTT. It translates to CSATTAMNTEAFF.

The chain joins TRBV7-9 to TRBJ1-3; 7 bases align to TRBD1. Germline CDR1 SEHNR, CDR2 FQNEAQ (reference sequence). The V and J ends lost 2 bases and 0 bases, in that order; junction bases with no gene match: 4. The CDR3 contains 16 residues. The CDR3 DNA reads TGTGCCAGCAGCTTACTTGGACAGGTCTCTGGAAACACCATATATTTT. This encodes CASSLLGQVSGNTIYF.

The genes are TRBV9 and TRBJ2-5; 10 bases are shared with TRBD2. Germline V gene lookup returns CDR1 SGDLS and CDR2 YYNGEE. The trim removed 0 bases at V and 2 bases at J, leaving 10 bases unmatched. The CDR3 is made up of 18 amino acids. CDR3 sequence (DNA): TGTGCCAGCAGCGTAGAGCCTAGCGGGAGAGGAGGGCAAGAGACCCAGTACTTC. Translating gives CASSVEPSGRGGQETQYF.

The rearrangement links TRBV19 to TRBJ2-7; 8 bases align to TRBD1. Germline-derived CDR1 and CDR2 are LNHDA and SQIVND (reference sequence). The CDR3 contains 13 residues. Germline trimming cut 3 bases from V and 6 bases from J; bases unmatched to any gene: 4. The CDR3 sequence is CASSIRTGREQYF. The CDR3 bases are TGTGCCAGTAGTATCAGGACAGGGCGCGAGCAGTACTTC.

The chain combines TRBV7-6 with TRBJ2-7, with 10 bases aligning to TRBD2. Germline CDR1 and CDR2: SGHVS and FNYEAQ. The J segment lost 0 bases and the V segment lost 5 bases, leaving 7 bases of the junction unmatched. The CDR3 loop spans 16 amino acids. In nucleotides, the CDR3 is TGTGCCAGCAGCCCACTAGCGGGGACGAGCTCCTACGAGCAGTACTTC. Translated, it gives CASSPLAGTSSYEQYF.

The chain joins TRBV19 to TRBJ2-7; D might be TRBD2 (6 bases). The CDR3 has 13 amino acids. CDR1 LNHDA and CDR2 SQIVND come from the germline V gene (reference sequence). The V end was cut by 9 bases, the J end by 0 bases, with 12 bases between. CDR3 DNA sequence: TGTGCCAGCAGGGACGGGAGCTCCTACGAGCAGTACTTC. Translated, it gives CASRDGSSYEQYF.

The V and J genes are TRBV7-9 and TRBJ2-3; TRBD2 matches at 7 bases. The V gene end was trimmed by 5 bases and the J gene end by 6 bases; junction bases not matched to a gene: 14. Germline V gives CDR1 SEHNR, CDR2 FQNEAQ (reference sequence). This CDR3 contains 16 residues. The CDR3 DNA reads as TGTGCCAGCAGCCCCCGACTGGTGGGAGGGAGGGATACGCAGTATTTT. Its protein product is CASSPRLVGGRDTQYF.

The genes are TRBV6-4 and TRBJ2-2, with 7 bases lining up with TRBD1. Germline V CDR1 and CDR2: MRHNA, SNTAGT. With 4 bases clipped from V and 4 bases from J, the junction kept 0 bases outside the gene matches. The CDR3 extends over 13 amino acids. CDR3 loop: CASSGQGTGELFF. CDR3 coding DNA: TGTGCCAGCAGTGGACAGGGCACCGGGGAGCTGTTTTTT.

This chain joins TRBV29-1 and TRBJ2-1, with TRBD2 identical over 15 bases. This CDR3 has 15 amino acids. V was clipped by 3 bases and J by 5 bases; unmatched bases: 2. Germline-derived CDR1 and CDR2 are SQVTM and ANQGSEA. Here the CDR3 reads CSVDGTSGRNNEQFF. The CDR3 nucleotides read TGCAGCGTTGATGGGACTAGCGGGAGGAACAATGAGCAGTTCTTC.